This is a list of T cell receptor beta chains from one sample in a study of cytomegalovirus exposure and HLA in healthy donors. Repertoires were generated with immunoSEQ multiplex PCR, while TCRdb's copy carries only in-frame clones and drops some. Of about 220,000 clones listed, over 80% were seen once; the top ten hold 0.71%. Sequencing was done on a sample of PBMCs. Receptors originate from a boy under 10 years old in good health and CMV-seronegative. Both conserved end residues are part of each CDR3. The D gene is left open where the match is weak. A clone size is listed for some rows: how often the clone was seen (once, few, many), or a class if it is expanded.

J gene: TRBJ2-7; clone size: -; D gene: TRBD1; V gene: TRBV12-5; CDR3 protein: CASGLVGPDRAYEQYF; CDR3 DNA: TGTGCTAGTGGTTTGGTCGGTCCCGACAGGGCCTACGAGCAGTACTTC
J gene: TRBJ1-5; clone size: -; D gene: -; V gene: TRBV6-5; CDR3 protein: CASSSLNQPQHF; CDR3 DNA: TGTGCCAGCAGTTCCCTGAATCAGCCCCAGCATTTT
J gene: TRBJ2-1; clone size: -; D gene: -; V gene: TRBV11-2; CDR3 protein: CASSLVQISSYNEQFF; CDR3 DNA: TGTGCCAGCAGCTTAGTTCAGATCAGCTCCTACAATGAGCAGTTCTTC
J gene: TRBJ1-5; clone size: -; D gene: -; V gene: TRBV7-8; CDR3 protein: CASSKGGNQPQHF; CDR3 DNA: TGTGCCAGCAGCAAAGGAGGCAATCAGCCCCAGCATTTT
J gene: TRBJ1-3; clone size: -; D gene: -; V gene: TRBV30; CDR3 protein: CAWSGGSGNTIYF; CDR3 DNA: TGTGCCTGGAGCGGTGGCTCTGGAAACACCATATATTTT
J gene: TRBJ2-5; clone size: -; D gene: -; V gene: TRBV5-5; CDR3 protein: CASSLVQQETQYF; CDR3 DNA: TGTGCCAGCAGCTTGGTTCAGCAAGAGACCCAGTACTTC
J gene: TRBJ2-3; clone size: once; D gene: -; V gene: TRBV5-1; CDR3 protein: CASSRRGASSTDTQYF; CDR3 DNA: TGCGCCAGCAGCAGACGCGGGGCAAGTAGCACAGATACGCAGTATTTT
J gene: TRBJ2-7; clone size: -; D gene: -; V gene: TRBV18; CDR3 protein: CASSPTDNSYEQYF; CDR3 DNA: TGTGCCAGCTCACCAACGGACAACTCCTACGAGCAGTACTTC
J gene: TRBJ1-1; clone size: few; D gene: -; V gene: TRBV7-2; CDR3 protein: CASSSQGNTEAFF; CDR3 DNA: TGTGCCAGCAGCTCACAGGGAAACACTGAAGCTTTCTTT
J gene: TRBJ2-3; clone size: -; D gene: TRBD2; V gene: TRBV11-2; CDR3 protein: CASSLTGTSGKEAWDTQYF; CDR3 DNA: TGTGCCAGCAGCTTAACCGGGACTAGCGGGAAAGAGGCGTGGGATACGCAGTATTTT
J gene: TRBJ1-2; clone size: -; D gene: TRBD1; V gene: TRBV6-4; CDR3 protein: CASSPGTVDGYTF; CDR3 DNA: TGTGCCAGCAGTCCAGGGACAGTTGATGGCTACACCTTC
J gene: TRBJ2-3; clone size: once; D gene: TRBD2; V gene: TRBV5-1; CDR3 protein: CASGTFVAGGTDTQYF; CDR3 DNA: TGCGCCAGCGGCACTTTTGTGGCGGGGGGCACAGATACGCAGTATTTT
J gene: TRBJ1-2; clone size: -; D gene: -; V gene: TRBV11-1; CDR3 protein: CASSPLPGHVFGYTF; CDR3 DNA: TGTGCCAGCAGCCCACTACCGGGACACGTTTTTGGCTACACCTTC
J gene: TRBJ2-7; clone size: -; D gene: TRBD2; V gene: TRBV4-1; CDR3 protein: CASSQDATSGITYEQYF; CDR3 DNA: TGCGCCAGCAGCCAAGATGCAACTAGCGGAATTACCTACGAGCAGTACTTC
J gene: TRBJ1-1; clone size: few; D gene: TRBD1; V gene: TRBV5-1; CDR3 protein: CASSLDRGQTEAFF; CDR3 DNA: TGCGCCAGCAGCTTGGACAGGGGGCAAACTGAAGCTTTCTTT
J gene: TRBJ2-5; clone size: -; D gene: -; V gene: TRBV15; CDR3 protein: CATRNRATQETQYF; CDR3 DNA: TGTGCCACCAGGAATCGAGCCACTCAAGAGACCCAGTACTTC
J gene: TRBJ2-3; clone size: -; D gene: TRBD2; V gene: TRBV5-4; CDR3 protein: CASSRLAGGLLATQYF; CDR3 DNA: TGTGCCAGCAGTAGACTAGCGGGGGGTCTATTAGCTACGCAGTATTTT
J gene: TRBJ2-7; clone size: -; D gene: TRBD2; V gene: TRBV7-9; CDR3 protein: CSSSTLAESRYEQYF; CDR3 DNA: TGTTCCAGCAGCACACTAGCGGAGTCCCGGTACGAGCAGTACTTC
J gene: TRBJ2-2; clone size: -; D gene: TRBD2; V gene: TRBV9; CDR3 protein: CASSPGLETGELFF; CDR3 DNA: TGTGCCAGCAGCCCGGGACTAGAAACCGGGGAGCTGTTTTTT
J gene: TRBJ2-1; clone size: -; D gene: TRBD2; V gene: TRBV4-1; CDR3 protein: CASSPTRGRDYNEQFF; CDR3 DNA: TGCGCCAGCAGCCCTACGCGCGGGAGGGACTACAATGAGCAGTTCTTC
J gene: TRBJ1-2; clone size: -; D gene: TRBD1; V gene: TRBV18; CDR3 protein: CASSPTGDEGYGYTF; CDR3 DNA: TGTGCCAGCTCCCCGACAGGGGATGAGGGATATGGCTACACCTTC
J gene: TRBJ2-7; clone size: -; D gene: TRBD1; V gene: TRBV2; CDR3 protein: CAAGGTEYKQYF; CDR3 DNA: TGTGCCGCAGGGGGAACAGAGTACAAGCAGTACTTC
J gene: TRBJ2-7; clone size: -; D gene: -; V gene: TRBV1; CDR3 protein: CTSSLTWTSRPPLRSYEQYF; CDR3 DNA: TGCACCAGCAGCTTGACATGGACTAGCCGCCCCCCCCTCCGCTCCTACGAGCAGTACTTC
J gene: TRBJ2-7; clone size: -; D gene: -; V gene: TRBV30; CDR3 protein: CAWSGHPYEQYF; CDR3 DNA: TGTGCCTGGAGCGGACACCCCTACGAGCAGTACTTC
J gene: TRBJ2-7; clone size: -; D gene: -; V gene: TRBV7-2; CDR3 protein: CASSLDGGSADEQYF; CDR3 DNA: TGTGCCAGCAGCTTAGATGGAGGGTCAGCGGACGAGCAGTACTTC
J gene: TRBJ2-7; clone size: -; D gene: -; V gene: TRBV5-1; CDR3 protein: CASSSDSYEQYF; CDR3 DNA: TGCGCCAGCAGCTCGGACAGTTACGAGCAGTACTTC
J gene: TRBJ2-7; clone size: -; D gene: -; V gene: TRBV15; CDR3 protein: CATSRGGRSYEQYF; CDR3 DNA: TGTGCCACCAGCAGAGGAGGGAGATCCTACGAGCAGTACTTC
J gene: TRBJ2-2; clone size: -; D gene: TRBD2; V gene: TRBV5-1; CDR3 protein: CASSRLAENTGELFF; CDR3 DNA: TGCGCCAGCAGCAGACTAGCGGAGAACACCGGGGAGCTGTTTTTT